A selection of T cell receptor beta chains follows, all from one sample in a study of blood T cell repertoires in COVID-19. Only in-frame clones appear in the TCRdb table, and some are missing; sequencing was by immunoSEQ multiplex PCR. The table includes 85,000 to 130,000 clones, roughly 90% detected once. Sequenced sample: peripheral blood. These receptors were obtained from a human donor in a cohort sampled during active COVID-19. The conserved cysteine and the conserved F or W are not part of the CDR3 here.

TRBJ1-1 TRBV7-3 ASSEYVNTEAF
TRBJ2-3 TRBV4-2 ASSRGLAVSTDTQY
TRBJ2-3 TRBV5-1 ASSRIAGGSTDTQY
TRBJ2-2 TRBV7-7 ASSPISGGPFTGELF
TRBJ1-5 TRBV4-2 ASSQAGTRDQPQH
TRBJ2-2 TRBV19 ASTIQGSTGELF
TRBJ1-2 TRBV4-2 ASSQVGGQGGGYT
TRBJ1-1 TRBV13 ASSGTADTEAF
TRBJ2-1 TRBV6-5 ASRGADSWNEQF
TRBJ2-1 TRBV6-1 ASSEYGLVEEQF
TRBJ2-5 TRBV7-2 ASSLARTGQETQY
TRBJ2-3 TRBV7-2 ASSLRSRGGTDTQY
TRBJ2-7 TRBV27 ASSRLQGNYYEQY
TRBJ2-7 TRBV12-3/TRBV12-4 ASSPGLLEQY
TRBJ2-3 TRBV5-1 ASSTLPSGDTDTQY
TRBJ2-1 TRBV30 AWSDWGTVFSSYNEQF
TRBJ2-5 TRBV5-1 ASSVSEVGTQY
TRBJ2-2 TRBV12-3/TRBV12-4 ASNQNTGELF
TRBJ1-1 TRBV18 ASSPISMNTEAF
TRBJ1-4 TRBV6-6 ASSAGQGNEKLF
TRBJ2-7 TRBV7-2 ASSLDSLAGGYEQY
TRBJ2-3 TRBV6-2/TRBV6-3 ASSNRGLAGTDTQY
TRBJ1-2 TRBV2 ASSEANPLEYGYT
TRBJ2-3 TRBV6-2/TRBV6-3 ASSNSLAVTDTQY
TRBJ2-1 TRBV21-1 AWSGVEQF
TRBJ2-1 TRBV18 ASSPAGGEQF
TRBJ2-7 TRBV19 ASSILAGGTYEQY
TRBJ2-1 TRBV28 ASSLRSGQAGSYNEQF
TRBJ1-6 TRBV18 ASSDRYNSPLH
TRBJ2-5 TRBV7-2 ASSSRQGNFQETQY
TRBJ1-1 TRBV6-5 ASSQGLVTEAF
TRBJ2-4 TRBV11-2 ASSYGTGRDAKNIQY
TRBJ2-1 TRBV7-8 ASSTRLAGVYNEQF
TRBJ1-3 TRBV19 AKTALRGTGGNTIY
TRBJ1-6 TRBV7-8 ASSSYYRGQVNSPLH
TRBJ2-1 TRBV13 ASSTDRRNEQF
TRBJ2-7 TRBV7-9 ASSSPRTQSYEQY
TRBJ2-2 TRBV7-9 ASSPGDGELF
TRBJ1-2 TRBV28 ASVAGRVHGYT
TRBJ1-3 TRBV7-9 ASSLASSGNTIY
TRBJ2-1 TRBV9 ASSVGASGEQF
TRBJ2-7 TRBV2 ASLGAGGEQY
TRBJ2-7 TRBV2 ASSAVTYEQY
TRBJ2-3 TRBV15 ATSGGGTTTDTQY
TRBJ1-5 TRBV5-6 ASSHQGILYSNQPQH
TRBJ1-2 TRBV5-4 ASSLVQSYGYT
TRBJ1-5 TRBV28 ASSLFGESHSNQPQH
TRBJ1-5 TRBV7-9 ASSLTGGINQPQH
TRBJ2-1 TRBV29-1 SVEWGGLNNEQF